A single T cell receptor beta chain is shown here with its context. The target of this receptor is not known. Qualities for individual bases were not recorded, and no much larger clone is one base off. The germline V gene (reference sequence) gives CDR1 as LNHDA and CDR2 as SQIVND. The CDR3 starts with the cysteine, ends with the phenylalanine, and has 15 residues. The read is trimmed to its CDR3 DNA, 45 bases read in frame from base 1. Trimming takes 5 bases off V and 0 bases off J; junction bases not matched to a gene: 4. The source of the sample is a study of shared clonotypes between healthy human individuals (TCRdb year 2020). With respect to the entire study: The cohort included three men and two women between 18 and 49 years of age. Per donor, leukapheresis produced somewhere between about 0.94 and 9.5 billion PBMCs. For each donor, three plates each were used for CD4 naive and CD4 memory, two plates were used for CD8 naive, and one plate was used for CD8 memory. To estimate repertoire size and how much clonotype sharing occurs between individuals, the study deeply sequenced the blood TCR repertoires of five healthy adults. To increase sequencing depth and limit assay-specific biases, TCR repertoire library preparation and sequencing were carried out by different laboratories using diverse techniques.

The donors were healthy, HIV-negative adults with no recently reported acute infections or vaccinations. Every donor was a Caucasian adult residing in Nashville, Tennessee, USA. The CD8 memory samples were a combination of magnetically selected CD45RO+ cells and CCR7-negative CD45RA+ effector memory (TemRA) cells. Blood was obtained by leukapheresis, after which PBMCs were separated by Ficoll-Histopaque density gradient centrifugation and cryopreserved in liquid nitrogen vapor phase. Purity and quantity of every magnetically sorted T cell population were checked by analytical flow cytometry. Genomic DNA was isolated from each sorted fraction and quantified by UV absorbance on a Nanodrop 2000c. Using the deep immunoSEQ assay, TCR CDR3 regions were amplified from genomic DNA by multiplex PCR. Extracted genomic DNA from each cell subset was distributed evenly across all wells of several immunoSEQ 96-well plates, and each plate was treated as a replicate. For sorted subsets, each replicate PCR was loaded with 200 ng genomic DNA, equivalent to about 30,000 T cell genomes. Purified libraries were measured with a Qubit 3.0 fluorometer, size-checked on a Bioanalyzer 2100, and measured again with the KAPA Library Quantification kit. Each immunoSEQ 96-well plate was sequenced on its own single-read 150-cycle Illumina NextSeq 550 flow cell. The original pipeline was this. Because the immunoSEQ output included only junctional sequences and no quality scores, the filtering could not be the same as the filtering used for full-length reads. Sequences were annotated with PyIR, a Python wrapper for IgBLAST v1.9, using IMGT germline references to assign V/J genes and CDR3. Any read was removed if the V/J assignment was weak (E-value above 1e-6), the CDR3 was missing, or the read contained stop codons, out-of-frame junctions, or ambiguous translated residues. V3J clonotypes were defined by identical inferred V gene, J gene, and CDR3 amino acid sequence. To compute the percentage overlap between repertoires, the number of shared unique clonotypes was divided by the size of the smaller repertoire. Three approaches were used to assess repertoire richness: RTK rarefaction, the Chao1 estimator, and Recon v2.1 estimates of unobserved clonotypes. Generation probabilities were computed with OLGA for all TCRbeta clonotypes obtained by the gDNA method from a handful of donors. TCRdb holds this immuneACCESS table with in-frame rearrangements only. Some clones are missing; in checked studies, unresolved V genes explain under half, and the rest has no known cause. V, J and clone size are those of that table, while D and trimming were read from the DNA. The sample includes approximately 400,000 clones, with 95% to 97% observed a single time. 0.32% of the sample rests with the top ten.

General findings and caveats noted by the study authors: Rarefaction of sorted-subset datasets indicated incomplete sequencing despite the large sequencing depth. Sampling was restricted to blood, and TCR repertoires in tissue are likely to differ from TCR repertoires in blood. Roughly 5% of naive CD4, 3.5% of naive CD8, approximately 2.2% of memory CD4, and 0.4% of memory CD8 clonotypes were shared across several donors. Based on pairwise subsampling, the degree of clonotype sharing among donors was expected to be affected by sequencing depth. Naive subsets generally had larger estimated clonotype richness than memory subsets did. Because the study included a small number of donors, the genetic and exposure-history diversity represented was limited. Higher generation probabilities were observed for clonotypes shared by all four sorted-subset donors than for non-shared clonotypes.

Sequencing was done on a sample of memory CD8+ T cells sorted from blood. The label giving this sample's cell subset or site can be read as: CD45RO+ cells pooled with CCR7-negative TemRA cells. The chain was built from TRBV19 and TRBJ2-1; 7 bases in the middle match TRBD2. The source is a man aged 30 to 39 in good health. The CDR3 protein: CASSLGLSSYNEQFF. The nucleotide sequence is given as TGTGCCAGTAGTCTGGGACTATCCTCCTACAATGAGCAGTTCTTC.